The T cell receptor (beta chain) under discussion was sequenced for a study of blood T cell repertoires in COVID-19. Across the study: In each case, the material was cDNA or gDNA derived from T cells, B-cell-depleted T cells, or PBMCs.

Grouping used clinical history reported by participants in a survey and questionnaire. Two negative PCRs, clearance, or symptom resolution had been documented for recovered Cohort 3 donors. Per the original data handling: From reference gene primer amplification, estimates of nucleated cell counts were derived. The data were produced by immunoSEQ multiplex PCR, yet TCRdb's version contains in-frame clones alone and is incomplete. For V, J and clone size, that table is used; D and trimming come from the DNA. The sample contains some 270,000 clones, about nine tenths of which appear only once. Germline V gene lookup returns CDR1 GTSNPN and CDR2 SVGIG (reference sequence). The CDR3 length is 15 residues. V was clipped by 8 bases and J by 1 base; unmatched bases: 10.

Sequenced material: PBMCs or T cells enriched from blood (not recorded which). The chain links TRBV30 to TRBJ1-5; 8 bases are shared with TRBD1. The TCR originated in a woman aged 40 to 55 who had recovered from COVID-19. CDR3: CAVDRGGVSNQPQHF. CDR3 bases: TGTGCCGTCGACAGGGGAGGGGTAAGCAATCAGCCCCAGCATTTT.